The 10 T cell receptor beta chains given below trace back to one sample, sequenced in a study of CD8+CD57+ T cells in acquired aplastic anemia. According to the study, genomic DNA was the template for TCR beta VDJ and CDR3 profiling. One entry per CDR3 protein, called by TCRdb with MiXCR from the reads. The sample consists of some 160,000 distinct CDR3 sequences, roughly 50% of them appearing once. Before being chosen for sequencing, patients had shown CD8+CD57+ cell expansion by flow cytometry. The sample taken for sequencing was sorted CD4+, CD8+, or CD8+CD57+ T cells (not recorded which) from PBMCs. The receptors were sampled from a human donor with aplastic anemia.

CDR3 DNA: TGCGCCAGCAGTGCAAAAAACGGGGGGGTTACAGATACGCAGTATTTT. It is translated as CASSAKNGGVTDTQYF. The chain links TRBV10-2 to TRBJ2-3, with 8 bases identical to TRBD2. J was trimmed by 3 bases and V by 4 bases; bases with no gene match: 9. The CDR3 covers 16 residues. CDR1 and CDR2 (germline): WSHSY, SAAADI.

Concerning this clonotype itself: This may come from a read error, since a much larger clone is one base off. The chain links TRBV2 to TRBJ1-1; TRBD1 matches at 8 bases. CDR1 is SNHLY, CDR2 FYNNEI, per germline. The CDR3 runs to 13 residues. The CDR3 spells CASRTGEPTGAFF. Written as DNA, the CDR3 is TGTGCCAGCAGGACAGGGGAGCCCACTGGAGCTTTCTTT.

The rearrangement links TRBV24-1 to TRBJ2-1, with 7 bases fitting TRBD1. Germline V gene data show CDR1 as KGHDR and CDR2 as SFDVKD. After removal of 9 bases from V and 0 bases from J, the junction contained 1 base not matched to a gene. The CDR3 totals 13 residues. In DNA form, the CDR3 reads TGTGCCACCGGGGACAGCTCCTACAATGAGCAGTTCTTC. Encoded protein: CATGDSSYNEQFF.

This chain links TRBV2 with TRBJ1-5; D is possibly TRBD1 (5 bases). CDR3 length: 14 amino acids. Trimming took off 3 bases at V and 4 bases at J, with 10 bases between the two ends. The germline V gene has CDR1 SNHLY and CDR2 FYNNEI. The CDR3 sequence is CASSETNRNQPQHF. As DNA, the CDR3 is TGTGCCAGCAGTGAGACGAACAGGAATCAGCCCCAGCATTTT.

This clonotype has ten or more counts. The rearrangement uses TRBV7-2 and TRBJ1-1, with a weak D call TRBD1 (5 bases). V dropped 4 bases and J dropped 3 bases, with 15 bases sitting between them. Germline lookup yields CDR1 SGHTA and CDR2 FQGNSA. The length of the CDR3 is 15 residues. The CDR3 loop reads CASSSRAHTDTEAFF. DNA of the CDR3: TGTGCCAGCAGCTCCAGGGCCCACACGGACACTGAAGCTTTCTTT.

This clonotype was observed at least ten times. CDR3 region: CSARRLAAYNEQFF. CDR3 coding DNA: TGCAGTGCTAGACGACTAGCCGCCTACAATGAGCAGTTCTTC. The V gene is TRBV20-1, the J gene TRBJ2-1; 7 bases match TRBD2. The germline CDR1 and CDR2 sequences are DFQATT and SNEGSKA (reference sequence). J was trimmed by 2 bases and V by 2 bases; bases with no gene match: 3. CDR3 length equals 14 residues.

In its sample, this clonotype was seen once. The chain uses TRBV2 and TRBJ1-1; tentatively, D is TRBD1 (6 bases). CDR1 and CDR2 (germline): SNHLY, FYNNEI. The CDR3 runs 12 residues. Trimming pared 6 bases from V and 8 bases from J, leaving 13 bases between. The CDR3 sequence: CASSLTDREAFF. CDR3 in DNA: TGTGCCAGCAGCCTCACGGACAGAGAAGCTTTCTTT.

The sample holds a few counts of this clonotype. The chain carries TRBV27 and TRBJ2-1; 10 positions match TRBD1. The CDR3 is 17 amino acids. J gave up 0 bases and V 4 bases, and 6 bases lay outside the gene matches. The V gene's germline CDR1 is MNHEY and CDR2 SMNVEV (reference sequence). CDR3 region: CASSSTGGSSSYNEQFF. CDR3 nucleotides: TGTGCCAGCAGTTCGACAGGGGGCTCGAGCTCCTACAATGAGCAGTTCTTC.

The chain carries TRBV7-3 and TRBJ1-1, with D possibly TRBD1 on 5 matching bases. The CDR3 is 14 residues long. The germline V gene has CDR1 SGHTA and CDR2 FQGTGA. The V end lost 6 bases, the J end lost 4 bases, and 15 bases lay between the germline ends. CDR3 in DNA: TGTGCCAGCAGTGACAGACCCCAGAGCACTGAAGCTTTCTTT. Translated: CASSDRPQSTEAFF.

This rearrangement joins TRBV5-1 to TRBJ2-1; 14 bases match TRBD2. Looked up from germline, CDR1 is SGHRS and CDR2 is YFSETQ. The CDR3 is 16 residues long. V lost 5 bases, J lost 4 bases, and 5 bases stayed unmatched. The DNA of the CDR3 is TGCGCCAGCAGGACTAGCGGGGGGGTGATTTACAATGAGCAGTTCTTC. Its translation is CASRTSGGVIYNEQFF.